These 5 T cell receptor beta chains were sequenced from one sample in a study of cytomegalovirus exposure and HLA in healthy donors. Vbeta (60) and Jbeta (13) primers were used in the PCR. The repertoire was sequenced with immunoSEQ multiplex PCR; TCRdb's copy has only in-frame clones and lacks some. The sample has tens of thousands of clones, 75% to 80% seen once. The sequencing input was PBMCs. The origin of the receptors is a man between 40 and 49 years old in good health and CMV-seronegative.

J is TRBJ1-1 and V is TRBV29-1; a possible D gene is TRBD1 (6 bases). This CDR3 comprises 13 residues. From germline, CDR1 is SQVTM and CDR2 ANQGSEA. Trimming stripped 7 bases from V and 5 bases from J, with 17 bases between. CDR3 loop: CSARTEGTTEAFF. In DNA form, the CDR3 reads TGCAGCGCCCGGACAGAGGGGACGACTGAAGCTTTCTTT.

J is TRBJ2-1 and V is TRBV29-1; 16 bases align to TRBD2. The CDR3 spans 14 residues. The V gene end was trimmed by 7 bases and the J gene end by 6 bases; junction bases not matched to a gene: 3. The germline V gene encodes CDR1 SQVTM and CDR2 ANQGSEA. The DNA of the CDR3 is TGCAGCGCGGGGACTAGCGGGAGGGCCAATGAGCAGTTCTTC. This gives the protein CSAGTSGRANEQFF.

This clone was seen a single time. The chain is built from TRBV7-9 and TRBJ1-5, with 7 positions matching TRBD1. The germline V gene has CDR1 SEHNR and CDR2 FQNEAQ (reference sequence). Trimming at V came to 5 bases and at J to 4 bases, leaving 8 bases not matched to a gene. This CDR3 comprises 15 residues. This chain's CDR3 is CASSEGGGGNQPQHF. The CDR3, as DNA: TGTGCCAGCAGCGAAGGAGGGGGCGGAAATCAGCCCCAGCATTTT.

This chain uses TRBV12-5 with TRBJ1-1; no reliable D call. Germline CDR1 reads LGHNT; CDR2 reads FRNRAP. Between the trimmed V and J ends, which lost 6 bases and 5 bases, there was a span of 16 bases. The CDR3 is 14 residues long. The CDR3 nucleotides are TGTGCTAGTGGCCCCACAGTCCAATCTACTGAAGCTTTCTTT. Translating gives CASGPTVQSTEAFF.

V is TRBV4-3 and J is TRBJ2-1; TRBD2 matches at 8 bases. This CDR3 is built from 16 residues. Germline CDR1 and CDR2: LGHNA and YSLEER. J was trimmed by 5 bases and V by 0 bases; bases with no gene match: 6. DNA for the CDR3: TGCGCCAGCAGCCAAGAACTAGCGGACATCAACAATGAGCAGTTCTTC. This translates into CASSQELADINNEQFF.